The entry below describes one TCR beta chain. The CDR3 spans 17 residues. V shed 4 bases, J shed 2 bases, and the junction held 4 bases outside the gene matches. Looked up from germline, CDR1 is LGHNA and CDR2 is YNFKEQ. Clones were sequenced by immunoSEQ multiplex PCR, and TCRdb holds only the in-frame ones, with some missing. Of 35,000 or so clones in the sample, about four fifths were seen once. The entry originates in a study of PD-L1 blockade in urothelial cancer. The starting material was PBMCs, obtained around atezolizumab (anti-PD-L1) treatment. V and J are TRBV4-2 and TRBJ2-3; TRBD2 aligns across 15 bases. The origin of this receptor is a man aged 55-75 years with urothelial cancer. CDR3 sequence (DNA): TGTGCCAGCAGCCCGGGACTAGCGGGGGGATTCACAGATACGCAGTATTTT. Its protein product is CASSPGLAGGFTDTQYF.